Listed below are T cell receptor beta chains from one sample, sequenced in a study of blood T cell repertoires in COVID-19. The data were produced by immunoSEQ multiplex PCR, yet TCRdb's version contains in-frame clones alone and is incomplete. The data show roughly 320,000 clones, under 90% seen once. The sample comprised peripheral blood. The receptor set was obtained from a woman in her thirties with COVID-19, enrolled during active disease. Both conserved end residues are part of each CDR3. Each record gives: J gene, V gene, CDR3 protein.

TRBJ1-6 TRBV4-1 CASSQGTGGNSPLHF
TRBJ2-2 TRBV24-1 CATSDLGHSRTGELFF
TRBJ1-2 TRBV6-6 CASTRTGDGYTF
TRBJ2-1 TRBV4-1 CASSQGRTSANEQFF
TRBJ1-3 TRBV27 CASTQGVGSGNTIYF
TRBJ1-2 TRBV6-2/TRBV6-3 CASSYWDRVDYGYTF
TRBJ2-1 TRBV7-6 CASSFYSQRPGYNEQFF
TRBJ2-1 TRBV6-5 CASGTSNNEQFF
TRBJ1-2 TRBV19 CASKQSYGYTF
TRBJ1-2 TRBV6-5 CASRRGTGSYGYTF
TRBJ1-1 TRBV5-1 CASSEQGTNTEAFF
TRBJ1-2 TRBV4-1 CASSPGQGFGYTF
TRBJ1-1 TRBV7-9 CASSLFSDTEAFF
TRBJ1-1 TRBV5-8 CASSLVTGGDTEAFF
TRBJ1-2 TRBV7-2 CASSLTQVHGYTF
TRBJ2-5 TRBV3-1/TRBV3-2 CASLAGNYKETQYF
TRBJ1-3 TRBV7-6 CASSLAVSGTRGNTIYF
TRBJ2-2 TRBV5-1 CASSFGDTGELFF
TRBJ2-3 TRBV28 CASKAGGLGNTQYF
TRBJ1-1 TRBV2 CATLGGAEAFF
TRBJ2-2 TRBV4-1 CASSPAGGRTGELFF
TRBJ1-1 TRBV18 CASSPGQFNTEAFF
TRBJ2-5 TRBV5-1 CASSLGRTRVQTQYF
TRBJ2-3 TRBV7-9 CASSLGQAITDTQYF
TRBJ1-3 TRBV21-1 CASRNLSSGNTIYF
TRBJ2-3 TRBV7-9 CASSLGPGGGGTDTQYF
TRBJ2-2 TRBV11-3 CASSVRLAGPNTGELFF
TRBJ1-2 TRBV19 CASGQGAYGYTF
TRBJ1-6 TRBV5-5 CASSPLVLSNSPLHF
TRBJ1-2 TRBV7-2 CASSLVSEYGYTF
TRBJ1-6 TRBV19 CASSIGQGGSPLHF
TRBJ1-4 TRBV6-5 CASSRDTNEKLFF
TRBJ1-6 TRBV19 CASSMRDSRSPLHF
TRBJ1-2 TRBV2 CASSEMDRGGYYGYTF
TRBJ1-6 TRBV14 CASSQENSPLHF
TRBJ1-2 TRBV5-4 CASRTDRALNYGYTF
TRBJ2-1 TRBV5-4 CASRVRGEQFF
TRBJ1-1 TRBV3-1/TRBV3-2 CASSPGTGTLNTEAFF
TRBJ1-4 TRBV28 CASRESGKLFF
TRBJ1-1 TRBV5-4 CASSLVGTDTEAFF
TRBJ1-6 TRBV20-1 CSASPQGTLHF
TRBJ1-6 TRBV5-1 CANKLGSSYNSPLHF
TRBJ1-5 TRBV29-1 CSVGGTGLNQPQHF
TRBJ2-3 TRBV27 CASSFLASTDTQYF
TRBJ2-1 TRBV6-6 CASCLGLSSYNEQFF
TRBJ2-3 TRBV27 CASSLSGLGRTSTDTQYF
TRBJ1-4 TRBV7-9 CASSHTGGDEKLFF
TRBJ1-4 TRBV27 CASSLYKGRFEKLFF
TRBJ2-3 TRBV7-2 CASSLEGLNTDTQYF
TRBJ2-2 TRBV5-6 CASSWGSGGHTGELFF
TRBJ1-2 TRBV6-6 CASSLEGWTGANYGYTF